This T cell receptor (beta chain) originates from a study of technical replicates of blood from a handful of donors. In this sample, this clone turned up once. The protocol was immunoSEQ multiplex PCR, while the TCRdb copy is restricted to in-frame clones and leaves out a portion. This sample carries roughly 60,000 clones, 86% of them seen once, and the ten largest clones take 5% to 6%. Looked up from germline, CDR1 is LNHNV and CDR2 is YYDKDF (reference sequence). CDR3 length: 14 amino acids. Trimming took 1 base from V and 3 from J, leaving 9 bases between them. The genes are TRBV15 and TRBJ1-2; possible D gene TRBD1, 5 bases. Sequencing input: PBMCs. This TCR came from a human donor in good health. Some clones in this sample may be carry-over from other donors' samples. CDR3 sequence reads: CATSRVGVDYGYTF. In nucleotides, the CDR3 is TGTGCCACCAGCAGAGTAGGGGTGGACTATGGCTACACCTTC.